What follows are 27 T cell receptor beta chains derived from one specimen sequenced in a study of OX40 agonist ivuxolimab in advanced cancers. Clones were sequenced by immunoSEQ multiplex PCR, and TCRdb holds only the in-frame ones, with some missing. The sample lists tens of thousands of clones, about 90% occurring once. The sample was CD4+ or CD8+ T cells sorted from blood, taken in a trial of the OX40 agonist ivuxolimab. All receptors come from an adult with an advanced solid tumor such as melanoma, head and neck, liver or kidney cancer.

V gene TRBV6-6 combines with J gene TRBJ1-4, with 10 nucleotides matching TRBD1. The germline V gene encodes CDR1 MNHNY and CDR2 SVGAGI (reference sequence). The length of the CDR3 is 14 residues. Trimming took 8 bases from V and 7 from J; bases not matched to a gene: 7. CDR3 sequence reads: CASVGQGVFEKLFF. DNA for the CDR3: TGTGCCAGCGTTGGACAGGGGGTATTTGAAAAACTGTTTTTT.

This clone appeared once. The chain links TRBV29-1 to TRBJ2-5, with 9 bases aligning to TRBD1. Germline-derived CDR1 and CDR2 are SQVTM and ANQGSEA. V gave up 3 bases and J gave up 4 bases; unmatched junction bases: 9. CDR3 length: 15 residues. The CDR3 loop is CSVDSAGQGGETQYF. The CDR3 nucleotides read TGCAGCGTTGACAGCGCGGGACAGGGAGGAGAGACCCAGTACTTC.

The chain couples TRBV5-5 to TRBJ2-7; 10 nucleotides match TRBD1. J lost 5 bases, V lost 6 bases, and 11 bases had no gene match. The CDR3 is 15 amino acids. Germline loops: CDR1 SGHKS, CDR2 YYEKEE (reference sequence). The CDR3 DNA reads as TGTGCCAGCAACTTCAGGGACAGGGGCGCCAACGAGCAGTACTTC. This gives the protein CASNFRDRGANEQYF.

The gene calls are TRBV7-2 and TRBJ1-6; no firm D call. V was trimmed by 5 bases and J by 4 bases, leaving 9 bases between them. Germline V gene lookup returns CDR1 SGHTA and CDR2 FQGNSA. The CDR3 runs 14 residues. The CDR3 is CASSPNGYNSPLHF. The CDR3 DNA reads TGTGCCAGCAGCCCGAACGGGTATAATTCACCCCTCCACTTT.

The chain recombines TRBV29-1 with TRBJ1-4, with D perhaps TRBD1 (6 bases). V lost 4 bases and J 7 bases, leaving 13 bases between the germline ends. CDR3 length: 13 residues. Germline assignment: CDR1 SQVTM and CDR2 ANQGSEA. In nucleotides, the CDR3 is TGCAGCGTTGGGACCACCAGGGGTGAAAAACTGTTTTTT. This gives the protein CSVGTTRGEKLFF.

J is TRBJ2-7 and V is TRBV9, with TRBD2 identical over 12 bases. There are 16 residues in the CDR3. CDR1 is SGDLS and CDR2 is YYNGEE in the germline V gene. V trimming: 0 bases; J trimming: 3 bases; junction bases outside the gene matches: 4. The CDR3 loop is CASSVGTSGIIYEQYF. The CDR3 region has the DNA TGTGCCAGCAGCGTAGGGACTAGCGGGATTATCTACGAGCAGTACTTC.

This clone is a singleton in its sample. The CDR3 protein is CAIRDEKGRGYSYEQYF. CDR3 DNA sequence: TGTGCCATCAGGGACGAGAAAGGCAGGGGCTATTCCTACGAGCAGTACTTC. The rearrangement joins TRBV10-3 to TRBJ2-7, with D possibly matching TRBD1 (6 bases). V was clipped by 6 bases and J by 1 base, with 22 bases between them. The V gene's germline CDR1 is ENHRY and CDR2 SYGVKD. This CDR3 has 17 amino acids.

The chain carries TRBV28 and TRBJ2-5; TRBD1 aligns across 9 bases. The J segment lost 2 bases and the V segment lost 4 bases, leaving 2 bases of the junction unmatched. CDR1 and CDR2 (germline): MDHEN, SYDVKM. The CDR3 spans 14 residues. The CDR3 DNA sequence: TGTGCCAGCAGTTCAGACAGGGGGCAAGAGACCCAGTACTTC. Amino acid sequence: CASSSDRGQETQYF. The whole variable domain, remainder taken from reference TRBV28 and TRBJ2-5, is DVKVTQSSRYLVKRTGEKVFLECVQDMDHENMFWYRQDPGLGLRLIYFSYDVKMKEKGDIPEGYSVSREKKERFSLILESASTNQTSMYLCASSSDRGQETQYFGPGTRLLVL.

The genes are TRBV5-6 and TRBJ1-5; 7 positions match TRBD1. The CDR3 length is 16 residues. Unmatched junction bases numbered 6, after V lost 1 base and J lost 2 bases. The germline V gene has CDR1 SGHDT and CDR2 YYEEEE. CDR3 amino acids: CASSLQGDSGNQPQHF. In DNA, the CDR3 is TGTGCCAGCAGCTTGCAGGGGGACTCGGGCAATCAGCCCCAGCATTTT.

The V and J genes are TRBV30 and TRBJ1-1, with a tentative D call TRBD1 (6 bases). The CDR3 totals 13 residues. Deletions cut 5 bases from V and 5 bases from J, with 15 bases between. From germline, CDR1 is GTSNPN and CDR2 SVGIG (reference sequence). The CDR3, as DNA: TGTGCCTGGGGGACCAGGGGAGGGACTGAAGCTTTCTTT. It encodes CAWGTRGGTEAFF.

This rearrangement joins TRBV7-9 to TRBJ1-1; TRBD1 agrees at 7 bases. Germline CDR1 and CDR2: SEHNR and FQNEAQ (reference sequence). The CDR3 contains 15 residues. The V gene end was trimmed by 5 bases and the J gene end by 3 bases; junction bases not matched to a gene: 9. The CDR3 coding sequence is TGTGCCAGCAGCCTCCGACAGGGCGAGGACACTGAAGCTTTCTTT. Protein: CASSLRQGEDTEAFF.

V is TRBV7-2 and J is TRBJ1-2; 11 bases line up with TRBD1. V lost 2 bases to trimming and J lost 7 bases; unmatched junction nucleotides: 12. The CDR3 has 17 residues. Germline loops: CDR1 SGHTA, CDR2 FQGNSA. CDR3 sequence (DNA): TGTGCCAGCAGCTTAAACTTCCCAGGGACAGGGGGAGGTGGCTACACCTTC. Its translation: CASSLNFPGTGGGGYTF.

The rearrangement uses TRBV11-2 and TRBJ2-1; 7 bases align to TRBD2. V shed 5 bases and J 12 bases; nucleotides not matched to a gene: 19. CDR3 size: 16 residues. Germline V CDR1 and CDR2: SGHAT, FQNNGV. The CDR3 DNA follows: TGTGCCAGCAGCCCGAGCAGCGGGACCGGGATGATGTGGCAGTTCTTC. It codes for CASSPSSGTGMMWQFF.

The gene calls are TRBV14 and TRBJ2-5, with unresolved D. V lost 4 bases and J 2 bases, leaving 11 bases between the germline ends. This CDR3 has 14 residues. From germline, CDR1 is SGHDN and CDR2 FVKESK. CDR3: CASSPSLRQETQYF. CDR3 bases: TGTGCCAGCAGCCCTTCTTTGAGGCAAGAGACCCAGTACTTC.

In its sample, this clone was seen a few times. The V gene is TRBV5-6, the J gene TRBJ1-5, with D possibly TRBD1 on 6 matching bases. Germline values: CDR1 SGHDT, CDR2 YYEEEE. Trimming cost V 3 bases and J 0 bases, with 16 bases left between them. This CDR3 contains 17 residues. The CDR3 coding sequence is TGTGCCAGCAGCTCTACCACCGGGACATATAGCAATCAGCCCCAGCATTTT. This codes for CASSSTTGTYSNQPQHF.

V usage is TRBV5-4 and J usage is TRBJ2-3; tentative D call: TRBD2 (5 bases). V lost 4 bases and J lost 0, with 9 bases in between. CDR1 and CDR2 (germline): SGHNT, YYREEE (reference sequence). The CDR3 is 14 residues long. CDR3: CASSPEGSTDTQYF. The CDR3 DNA sequence: TGTGCCAGCAGCCCCGAGGGCAGCACAGATACGCAGTATTTT. Combining the CDR3 with reference TRBV5-4 and TRBJ2-3 gives the whole variable domain ETGVTQSPTHLIKTRGQQVTLRCSSQSGHNTVSWYQQALGQGPQFIFQYYREEENGRGNFPPRFSGLQFPNYSSELNVNALELDDSALYLCASSPEGSTDTQYFGPGTRLTVL.

The V and J genes are TRBV9 and TRBJ2-5, with D uncertain. V lost 4 bases and J lost 2, with 12 bases in between. The CDR3 has 14 amino acids. Germline V gives CDR1 SGDLS, CDR2 YYNGEE. CDR3 nucleotides: TGTGCCAGCAGCCCAAGGTGGTATCAAGAGACCCAGTACTTC. It yields the protein CASSPRWYQETQYF.

The chain joins TRBV28 to TRBJ2-3, with 8 positions matching TRBD2. This CDR3 has 15 amino acids. CDR1 is MDHEN and CDR2 is SYDVKM in the germline V gene. V lost 4 bases to trimming and J lost 3 bases; unmatched junction nucleotides: 6. CDR3 nucleotides: TGTGCCAGCAGTTCCCAGCGGGAGAGAACAGATACGCAGTATTTT. Amino acids: CASSSQRERTDTQYF.

V is TRBV30 and J is TRBJ2-3; the D gene is possibly TRBD2 (5 bases). The V gene lost 6 bases and the J gene lost 10 bases, with 17 bases spanning the gap. Germline V gives CDR1 GTSNPN, CDR2 SVGIG (reference sequence). This CDR3 is 12 amino acids long. DNA of the CDR3: TGTGCCTGTCTCCCACGCGGGTGGGCGCAGTATTTT. As protein: CACLPRGWAQYF. Based on the CDR3 plus reference TRBV30 and TRBJ2-3, the full variable domain is SQTIHQWPATLVQPVGSPLSLECTVEGTSNPNLYWYRQAAGRGLQLLFYSVGIGQISSEVPQNLSASRPQDRQFILSSKKLLLSDSGFYLCACLPRGWAQYFGPGTRLTVL.

The V call is TRBV6-5, the J call TRBJ2-5, with D hard to call. The germline V gene encodes CDR1 MNHEY and CDR2 SVGAGI. V lost 6 bases and J 1 base, leaving 9 bases between the germline ends. The CDR3 is made up of 13 amino acids. The CDR3 DNA is TGTGCCAGCAGAAGGGCCCCCCAAGAGACCCAGTACTTC. Amino acid sequence: CASRRAPQETQYF.

The CDR3 region has the DNA TGTGCCAGTAATACAGGGGGCGATGGCTACACCTTC. Residues: CASNTGGDGYTF. V usage is TRBV19 and J usage is TRBJ1-2; TRBD1 matches at 9 bases. V lost 7 bases and J lost 6; bases outside the gene matches: 3. The CDR3 runs 12 residues. CDR1 and CDR2 from the germline V gene are LNHDA and SQIVND (reference sequence).

This sequence joins TRBV5-1 and TRBJ2-5; either TRBD1 or TRBD2 may supply D (6 bases each). Per the germline V gene, CDR1 is SGHRS and CDR2 is YFSETQ. The CDR3 consists of 13 residues. V was pared by 2 bases and J by 5 bases, with 10 bases between. The chain's CDR3 is CASSFGGAETQYF. CDR3 nucleotides: TGCGCCAGCAGCTTCGGGGGCGCGGAGACCCAGTACTTC.

The gene calls are TRBV5-1 and TRBJ1-4; TRBD1 agrees at 7 bases. The CDR3 contains 12 residues. Looked up from germline, CDR1 is SGHRS and CDR2 is YFSETQ. Trimming took 3 bases from V and 8 from J; bases not matched to a gene: 1. The CDR3 nucleotides are TGCGCCAGCAGCTCGACAGGGGAAAAACTGTTTTTT. It is translated as CASSSTGEKLFF. The full variable domain, in which reference TRBV5-1 and TRBJ1-4 provide the parts outside the CDR3, is KAGVTQTPRYLIKTRGQQVTLSCSPISGHRSVSWYQQTPGQGLQFLFEYFSETQRNKGNFPGRFSGRQFSNSRSEMNVSTLELGDSALYLCASSSTGEKLFFGSGTQLSVL.

This clone was detected once. The gene calls are TRBV2 and TRBJ1-2, with 8 bases aligning to TRBD1. The length of the CDR3 is 17 residues. Trimming cost V 8 bases and J 6 bases; bases outside gene matches: 20. From germline, CDR1 is SNHLY and CDR2 FYNNEI. CDR3 amino acids: CASPMGTGGRNNHGYTF. CDR3 in DNA: TGTGCCAGCCCCATGGGAACAGGGGGAAGAAACAACCATGGCTACACCTTC.

V usage is TRBV15 and J usage is TRBJ2-7, with D maybe TRBD2 (5 bases). The CDR3 is made up of 12 amino acids. CDR1 and CDR2 from the germline V gene are LNHNV and YYDKDF (reference sequence). With 3 bases removed from V and 6 bases from J, the gap between germline ends came to 9 bases. CDR3 nucleotide sequence: TGTGCCACCAGCAGGTCGGGGATCGAGCAGTACTTC. It translates to CATSRSGIEQYF.

As to this clone: The sample carries other DNA sequences with the same CDR3. The chain is built from TRBV28 and TRBJ2-3; TRBD2 aligns across 13 bases. Germline V gene data show CDR1 as MDHEN and CDR2 as SYDVKM. V was clipped by 6 bases and J by 4 bases; unmatched bases: 7. The CDR3 contains 16 residues. This chain's CDR3 is CASSSGTSGNPDTQYF. DNA for the CDR3: TGTGCCAGCAGCTCGGGGACTAGCGGGAACCCAGATACGCAGTATTTT. The complete variable domain, with remaining parts taken from reference TRBV28 and TRBJ2-3, reads DVKVTQSSRYLVKRTGEKVFLECVQDMDHENMFWYRQDPGLGLRLIYFSYDVKMKEKGDIPEGYSVSREKKERFSLILESASTNQTSMYLCASSSGTSGNPDTQYFGPGTRLTVL.

The J gene is TRBJ2-7, the V gene TRBV30, with 9 bases identical to TRBD2. CDR3 length: 16 amino acids. The J segment lost 1 base and the V segment lost 0 bases, leaving 7 bases of the junction unmatched. Germline assignment: CDR1 GTSNPN and CDR2 SVGIG (reference sequence). The CDR3 protein is CAWSVRGRAWSYEQYF. The CDR3 DNA follows: TGTGCCTGGAGTGTACGCGGGAGGGCCTGGTCCTACGAGCAGTACTTC.